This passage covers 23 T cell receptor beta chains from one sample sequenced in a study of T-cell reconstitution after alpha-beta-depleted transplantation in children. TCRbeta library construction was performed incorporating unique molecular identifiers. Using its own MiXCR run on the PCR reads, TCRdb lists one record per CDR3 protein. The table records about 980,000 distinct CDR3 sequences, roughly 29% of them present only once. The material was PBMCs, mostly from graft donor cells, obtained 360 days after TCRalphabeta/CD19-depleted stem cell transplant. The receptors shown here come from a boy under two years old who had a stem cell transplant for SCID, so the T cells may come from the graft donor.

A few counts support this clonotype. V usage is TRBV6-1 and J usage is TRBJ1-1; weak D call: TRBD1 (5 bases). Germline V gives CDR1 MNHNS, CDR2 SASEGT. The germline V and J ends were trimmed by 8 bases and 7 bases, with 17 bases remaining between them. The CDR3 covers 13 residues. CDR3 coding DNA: TGTGCCAGCCGGGCGGGGGTATTGTATGAAGCTTTCTTT. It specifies CASRAGVLYEAFF.

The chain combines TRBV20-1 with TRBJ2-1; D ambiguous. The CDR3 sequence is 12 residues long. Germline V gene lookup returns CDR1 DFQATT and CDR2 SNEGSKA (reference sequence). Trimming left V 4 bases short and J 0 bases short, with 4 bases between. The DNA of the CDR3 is TGCAGTGCTAAGGCCTCCTACAATGAGCAGTTCTTC. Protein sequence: CSAKASYNEQFF.

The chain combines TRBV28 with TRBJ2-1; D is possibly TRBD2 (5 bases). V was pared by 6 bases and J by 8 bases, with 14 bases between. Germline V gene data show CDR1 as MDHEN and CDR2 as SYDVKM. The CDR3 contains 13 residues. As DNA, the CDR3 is TGTGCCAGCAGGGCAGCGGTCGTCGATGAGCAGTTCTTC. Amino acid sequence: CASRAAVVDEQFF.

CDR3 DNA sequence: TGTGCCAGCAGCTTAGACTGGGAGCAGTTCTTC. As protein: CASSLDWEQFF. The chain links TRBV5-5 to TRBJ2-1, with D uncertain. The germline V gene encodes CDR1 SGHKS and CDR2 YYEKEE (reference sequence). The length of the CDR3 is 11 residues. Trimming left V 2 bases short and J 10 bases short, with 7 bases between.

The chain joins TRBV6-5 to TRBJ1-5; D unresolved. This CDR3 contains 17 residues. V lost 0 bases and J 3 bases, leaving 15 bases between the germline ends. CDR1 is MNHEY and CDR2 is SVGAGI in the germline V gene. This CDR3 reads CASSYSRPQSANQPQHF. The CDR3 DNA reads TGTGCCAGCAGTTACTCGAGGCCCCAAAGCGCCAATCAGCCCCAGCATTTT.

The DNA of the CDR3 is TGTGCCAGCAGCCTCTCAAGGGGAGGGCGTGGGAAAGAGACCCAGTACTTC. Protein sequence: CASSLSRGGRGKETQYF. This chain links TRBV3-1 with TRBJ2-5; 7 bases agree with TRBD2. Germline V CDR1 and CDR2: LGHDT, YNNKEL (reference sequence). CDR3 length equals 17 residues. J gave up 3 bases and V 4 bases, and 14 bases lay outside the gene matches.

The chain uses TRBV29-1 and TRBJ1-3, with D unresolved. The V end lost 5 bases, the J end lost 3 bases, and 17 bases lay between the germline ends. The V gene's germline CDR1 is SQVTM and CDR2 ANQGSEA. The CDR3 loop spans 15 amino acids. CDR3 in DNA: TGCAGCGTTCGACGAGACGGTATGTGTGGAAACACCATATATTTT. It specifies CSVRRDGMCGNTIYF.

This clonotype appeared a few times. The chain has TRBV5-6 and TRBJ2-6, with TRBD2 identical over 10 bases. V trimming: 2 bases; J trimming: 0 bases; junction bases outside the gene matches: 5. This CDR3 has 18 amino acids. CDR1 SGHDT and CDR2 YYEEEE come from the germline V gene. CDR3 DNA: TGTGCCAGCAGCTTAATACTAGCGGGGATCTCTGGGGCCAACGTCCTGACTTTC. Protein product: CASSLILAGISGANVLTF. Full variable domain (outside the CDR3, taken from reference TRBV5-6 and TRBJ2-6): DAGVTQSPTHLIKTRGQQVTLRCSPKSGHDTVSWYQQALGQGPQFIFQYYEEEERQRGNFPDRFSGHQFPNYSSELNVNALLLGDSALYLCASSLILAGISGANVLTFGAGSRLTVL.

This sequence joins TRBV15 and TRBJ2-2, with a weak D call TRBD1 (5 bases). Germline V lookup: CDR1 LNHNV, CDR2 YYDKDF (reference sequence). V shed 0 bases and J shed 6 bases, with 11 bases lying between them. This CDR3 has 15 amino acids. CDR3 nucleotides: TGTGCCACCAGCAGAGATTGGGGCAGGCCCGGGGAGCTGTTTTTT. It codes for CATSRDWGRPGELFF.

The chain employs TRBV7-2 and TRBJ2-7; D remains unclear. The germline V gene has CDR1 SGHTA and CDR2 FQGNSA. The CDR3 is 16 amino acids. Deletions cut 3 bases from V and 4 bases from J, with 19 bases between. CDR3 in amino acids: CASSLVVGAPVYEQYF. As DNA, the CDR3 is TGTGCCAGCAGCTTGGTTGTAGGCGCACCAGTTTACGAGCAGTACTTC.

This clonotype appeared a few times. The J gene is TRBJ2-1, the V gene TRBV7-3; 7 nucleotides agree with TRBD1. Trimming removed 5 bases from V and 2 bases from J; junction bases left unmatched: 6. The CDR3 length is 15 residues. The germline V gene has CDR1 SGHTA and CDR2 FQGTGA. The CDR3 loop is CASSPGQRTYNEQFF. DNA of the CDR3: TGTGCCAGCAGCCCGGGACAGCGAACCTACAATGAGCAGTTCTTC.

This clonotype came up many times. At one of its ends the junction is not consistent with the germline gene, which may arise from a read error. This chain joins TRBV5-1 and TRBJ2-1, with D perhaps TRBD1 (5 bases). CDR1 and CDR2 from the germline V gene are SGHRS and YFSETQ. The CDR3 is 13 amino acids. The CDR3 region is CASSLAGINEQFF. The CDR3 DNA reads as TGTGCCAGCAGCTTAGCAGGGATCAATGAGCAGTTCTTC.

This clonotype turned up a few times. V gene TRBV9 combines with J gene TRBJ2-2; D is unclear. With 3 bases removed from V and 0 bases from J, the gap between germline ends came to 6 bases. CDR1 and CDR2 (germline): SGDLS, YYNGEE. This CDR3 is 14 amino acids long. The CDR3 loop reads CASSGPSNTGELFF. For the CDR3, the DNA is TGTGCCAGCAGCGGCCCTTCGAACACCGGGGAGCTGTTTTTT.

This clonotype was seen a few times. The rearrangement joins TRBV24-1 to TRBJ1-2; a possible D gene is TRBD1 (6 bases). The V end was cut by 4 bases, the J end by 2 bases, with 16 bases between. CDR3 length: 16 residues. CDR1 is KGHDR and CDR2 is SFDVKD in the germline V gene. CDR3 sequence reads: CATSDHPITGNYGYTF. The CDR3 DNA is TGTGCCACCAGTGACCACCCTATTACAGGGAACTATGGCTACACCTTC.

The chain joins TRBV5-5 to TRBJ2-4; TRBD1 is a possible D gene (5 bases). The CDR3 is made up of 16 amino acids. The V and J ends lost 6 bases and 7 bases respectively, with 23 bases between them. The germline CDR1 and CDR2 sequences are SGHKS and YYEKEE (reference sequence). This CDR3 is CASKDLIEGDMNIQYF. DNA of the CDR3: TGTGCCAGCAAAGATCTAATAGAAGGGGATATGAACATTCAGTACTTC.

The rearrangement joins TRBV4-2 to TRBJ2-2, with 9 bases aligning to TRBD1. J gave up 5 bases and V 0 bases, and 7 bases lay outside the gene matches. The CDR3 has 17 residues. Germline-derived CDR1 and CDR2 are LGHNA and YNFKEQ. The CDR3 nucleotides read TGTGCCAGCAGCCAAGACGACAGGGGGTTGCCTACCGGGGAGCTGTTTTTT. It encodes CASSQDDRGLPTGELFF.

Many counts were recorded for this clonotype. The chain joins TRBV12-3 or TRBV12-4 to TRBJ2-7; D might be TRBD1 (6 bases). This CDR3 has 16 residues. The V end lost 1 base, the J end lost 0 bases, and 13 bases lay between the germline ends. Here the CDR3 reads CASSLGDTHFSYEQYF. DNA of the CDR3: TGTGCCAGCAGTTTAGGGGACACCCATTTCTCCTACGAGCAGTACTTC.

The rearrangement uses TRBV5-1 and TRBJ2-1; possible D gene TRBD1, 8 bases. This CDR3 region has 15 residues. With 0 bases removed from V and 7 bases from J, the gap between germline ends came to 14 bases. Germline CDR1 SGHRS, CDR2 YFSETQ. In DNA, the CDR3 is TGCGCCAGCAGCTTGGAACAGGGGGGGCGGAATGAGCAGTTCTTC. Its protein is CASSLEQGGRNEQFF.

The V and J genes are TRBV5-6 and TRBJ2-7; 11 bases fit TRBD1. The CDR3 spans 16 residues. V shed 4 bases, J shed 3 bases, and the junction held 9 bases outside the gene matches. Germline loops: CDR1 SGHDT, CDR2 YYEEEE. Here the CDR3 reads CASSPGTGGGLYEQYF. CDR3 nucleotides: TGTGCCAGCAGCCCCGGGACAGGGGGGGGTCTCTACGAGCAGTACTTC. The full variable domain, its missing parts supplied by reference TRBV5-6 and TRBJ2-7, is DAGVTQSPTHLIKTRGQQVTLRCSPKSGHDTVSWYQQALGQGPQFIFQYYEEEERQRGNFPDRFSGHQFPNYSSELNVNALLLGDSALYLCASSPGTGGGLYEQYFGPGTRLTVT.

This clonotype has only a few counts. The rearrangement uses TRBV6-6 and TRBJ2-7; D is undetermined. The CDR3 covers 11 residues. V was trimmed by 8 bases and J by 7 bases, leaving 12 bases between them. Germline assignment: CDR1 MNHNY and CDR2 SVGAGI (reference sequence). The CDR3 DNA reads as TGTGCCAGCGCGCGTACGCTAGAGCAGTACTTC. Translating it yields CASARTLEQYF.

CDR3 sequence (DNA): TGTGCCAGCAGCAAAACCCTAGCGGGGGGGTTCTCCGGGGAGCTGTTTTTT. This encodes CASSKTLAGGFSGELFF. The V and J genes are TRBV12-3 or TRBV12-4 and TRBJ2-2; 12 nucleotides match TRBD2. The CDR3 totals 17 residues. Trimming at V came to 6 bases and at J to 6 bases, leaving 11 bases not matched to a gene.

CDR3 in amino acids: CASSPGGALFEGELFF. CDR3 sequence (DNA): TGCGCCAGCAGCCCGGGGGGAGCCCTTTTTGAGGGGGAGCTGTTTTTT. The chain couples TRBV5-1 to TRBJ2-2, with 7 bases identical to TRBD2. Germline V CDR1 and CDR2: SGHRS, YFSETQ. CDR3 length: 16 amino acids. V was pared by 4 bases and J by 8 bases, with 14 bases of the junction left unmatched.

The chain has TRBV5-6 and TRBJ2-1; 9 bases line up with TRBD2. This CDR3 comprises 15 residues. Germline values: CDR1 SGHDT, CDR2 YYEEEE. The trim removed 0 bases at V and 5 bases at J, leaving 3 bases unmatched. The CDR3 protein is CASSLAAGGNNEQFF. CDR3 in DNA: TGTGCCAGCAGCTTGGCAGCGGGGGGTAACAATGAGCAGTTCTTC. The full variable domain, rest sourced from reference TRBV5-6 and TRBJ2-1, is DAGVTQSPTHLIKTRGQQVTLRCSPKSGHDTVSWYQQALGQGPQFIFQYYEEEERQRGNFPDRFSGHQFPNYSSELNVNALLLGDSALYLCASSLAAGGNNEQFFGPGTRLTVL.